Listed here is a single T cell receptor (beta chain). Its antigen is unidentified. Measured with immunoSEQ multiplex PCR; TCRdb has only the in-frame clones, and not every one. The data hold just under 90,000 clones, with over 75% observed a single time. These data belong to a study of T cell responses to AZD1222 COVID-19 vaccine. At the level of the study: Second-dose intervals of approximately 4 or approximately 12 weeks were pooled.

Findings and limits, study-wide: Per reports, nearly half of all spike-specific TCRs target regions that are unmutated in variants. All repertoire sampling was performed exclusively after the peak T cell response.

This TCR was sampled from an adult in good health. The specimen comprised peripheral blood, sampled on day 0 of AZD1222 vaccination.

CDR3 sequence reads: CASSQDWSGNNQPQHF. The CDR3 bases are TGTGCCAGCAGCCAAGATTGGTCGGGGAACAATCAGCCCCAGCATTTT. The chain employs TRBV4-2 and TRBJ1-5; no reliable D call. The V end was cut by 0 bases, the J end by 3 bases, with 12 bases between. Germline CDR1 is LGHNA and CDR2 is YNFKEQ. The CDR3 extends over 16 amino acids.